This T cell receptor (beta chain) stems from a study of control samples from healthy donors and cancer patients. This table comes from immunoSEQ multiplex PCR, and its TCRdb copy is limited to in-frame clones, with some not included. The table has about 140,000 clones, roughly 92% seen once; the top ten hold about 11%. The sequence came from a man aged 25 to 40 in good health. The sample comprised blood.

CDR3 bases: TGTGCCAGCAGCCAGCGGGACAAACAGACTAACTATGGCTACACCTTC. Translating gives CASSQRDKQTNYGYTF. The rearrangement links TRBV7-9 to TRBJ1-2; a possible D gene is TRBD1 (6 bases). V was shortened by 5 bases and J by 0 bases, with 16 bases between the two germline ends. CDR1 and CDR2 from the germline V gene are SEHNR and FQNEAQ (reference sequence). The CDR3 totals 16 residues.